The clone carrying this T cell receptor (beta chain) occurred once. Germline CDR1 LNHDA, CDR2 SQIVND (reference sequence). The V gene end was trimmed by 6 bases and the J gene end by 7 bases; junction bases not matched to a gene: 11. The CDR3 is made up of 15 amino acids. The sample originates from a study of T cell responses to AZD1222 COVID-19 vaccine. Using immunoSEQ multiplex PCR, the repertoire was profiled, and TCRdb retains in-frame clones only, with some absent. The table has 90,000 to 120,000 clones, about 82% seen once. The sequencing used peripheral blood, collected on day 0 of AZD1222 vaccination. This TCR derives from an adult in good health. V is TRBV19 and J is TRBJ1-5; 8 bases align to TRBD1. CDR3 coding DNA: TGTGCCAGTAGCTCGGACAGGGAGTTAAAACAGCCCCAGCATTTT. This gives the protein CASSSDRELKQPQHF.